This T cell receptor (beta chain) was recorded in a study of blood T cells in healthy people across ages. There are a few counts of this clonotype. Through a sample-barcoded 5' primer and a J-beta primer mix, a second PCR was run for about 6 to 11 cycles. TCRdb analysed the 5' RACE reads with MiXCR anew, one entry per CDR3 protein. The data show approximately 1.5 million distinct CDR3 sequences, about 42% seen once. The CDR3 is made up of 14 amino acids. Trimming shortened V by 3 bases and J by 8 bases, and 14 bases separated the two germline ends. Germline CDR1 and CDR2: LGHDT and YNNKEL (reference sequence).

Specimen: blood. The origin of this receptor is a woman under 30 in good health. The chain uses TRBV3-1 and TRBJ2-1; D is possibly TRBD1 (6 bases). CDR3: CASSQGHKGDEQFF. CDR3 in DNA: TGTGCCAGCAGCCAGGGACATAAAGGCGATGAGCAGTTCTTC.